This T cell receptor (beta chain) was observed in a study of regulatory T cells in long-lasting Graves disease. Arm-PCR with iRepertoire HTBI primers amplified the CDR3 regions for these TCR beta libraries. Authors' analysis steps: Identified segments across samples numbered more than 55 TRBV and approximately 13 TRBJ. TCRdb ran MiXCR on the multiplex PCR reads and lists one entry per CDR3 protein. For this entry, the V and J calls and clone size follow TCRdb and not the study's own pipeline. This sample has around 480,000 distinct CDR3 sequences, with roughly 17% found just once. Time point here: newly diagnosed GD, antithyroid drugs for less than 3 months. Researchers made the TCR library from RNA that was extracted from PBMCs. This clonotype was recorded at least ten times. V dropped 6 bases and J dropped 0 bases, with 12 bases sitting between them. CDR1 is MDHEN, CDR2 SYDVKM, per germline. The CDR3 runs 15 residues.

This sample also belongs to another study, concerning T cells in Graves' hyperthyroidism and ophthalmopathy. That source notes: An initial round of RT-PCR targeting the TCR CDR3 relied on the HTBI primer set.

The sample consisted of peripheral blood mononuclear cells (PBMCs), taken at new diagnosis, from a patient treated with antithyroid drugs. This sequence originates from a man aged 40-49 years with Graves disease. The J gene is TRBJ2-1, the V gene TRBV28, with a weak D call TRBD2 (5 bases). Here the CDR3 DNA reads TGTGCCAGCAGATATAGCGAGAGCTCCTACAATGAGCAGTTCTTC. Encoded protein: CASRYSESSYNEQFF.